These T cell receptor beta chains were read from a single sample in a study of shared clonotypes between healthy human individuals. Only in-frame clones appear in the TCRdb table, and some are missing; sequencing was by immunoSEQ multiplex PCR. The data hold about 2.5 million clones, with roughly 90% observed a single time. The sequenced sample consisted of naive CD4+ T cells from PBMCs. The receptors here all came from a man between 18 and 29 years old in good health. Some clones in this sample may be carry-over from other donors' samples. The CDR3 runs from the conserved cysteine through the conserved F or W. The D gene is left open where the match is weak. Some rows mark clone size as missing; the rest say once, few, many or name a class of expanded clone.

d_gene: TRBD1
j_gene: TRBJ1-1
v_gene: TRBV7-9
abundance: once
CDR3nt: TGTGCCAGCACCTCTTTTGACAGGGCGACTCGGGGAGCTTTCTTT
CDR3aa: CASTSFDRATRGAFF

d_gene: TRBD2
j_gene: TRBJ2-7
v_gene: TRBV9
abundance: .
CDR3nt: TGTGCCAGCAGCGGGTCCCCCGGGACTAGCGTACCTTACGAGCAGTACTTC
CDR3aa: CASSGSPGTSVPYEQYF

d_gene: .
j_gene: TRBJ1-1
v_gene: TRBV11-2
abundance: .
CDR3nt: TGTGCCAGCAGCTCTAGTCGGGACATCGAAGCTTTCTTT
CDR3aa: CASSSSRDIEAFF

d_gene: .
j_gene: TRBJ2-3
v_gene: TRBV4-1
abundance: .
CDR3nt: TGCGCCAGCAGCCTAGAGAGGGACTTGGTCCAGTATTTT
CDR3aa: CASSLERDLVQYF

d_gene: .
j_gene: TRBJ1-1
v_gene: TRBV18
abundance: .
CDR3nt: TGTGCCAGCTCAGTCTCTGTCACAGGCCAGAACACTGAAGCTTTCTTT
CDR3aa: CASSVSVTGQNTEAFF

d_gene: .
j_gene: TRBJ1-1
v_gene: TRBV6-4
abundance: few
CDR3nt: TGTGCCAGCAGTTCAGGGATGAACACTGAAGCTTTCTTT
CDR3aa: CASSSGMNTEAFF

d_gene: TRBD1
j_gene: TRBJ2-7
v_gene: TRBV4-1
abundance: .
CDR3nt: TGCGCCAGCAGCTCCGCGGACAGGGGCCCCTACGAGCAGTACTTC
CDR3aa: CASSSADRGPYEQYF

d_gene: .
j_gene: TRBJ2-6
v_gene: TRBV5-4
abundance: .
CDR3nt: TGTGCCAGCAGCTCTCAGGGACGACTCTCTGGGGCCAACGTCCTGACTTTC
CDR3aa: CASSSQGRLSGANVLTF

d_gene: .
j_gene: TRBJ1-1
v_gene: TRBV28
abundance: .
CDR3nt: TGTGCCAGCAGCGAAATACGGGATGTAAGGACTGAAGCTTTCTTT
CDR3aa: CASSEIRDVRTEAFF

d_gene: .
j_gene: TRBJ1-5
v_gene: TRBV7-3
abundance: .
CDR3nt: TGTGCCAGCAGCTTAAGGAGGGATCAGCCCCAGCATTTT
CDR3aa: CASSLRRDQPQHF

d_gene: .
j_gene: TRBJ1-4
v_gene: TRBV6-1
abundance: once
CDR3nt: TGTGCCAGCAATAGGGACGGAAAAGGGGAACTGTTTTTT
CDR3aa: CASNRDGKGELFF

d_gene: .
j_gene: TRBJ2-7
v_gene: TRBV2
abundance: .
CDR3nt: TGTGCCAGCAGTGAACAGGGAAATTCCTACGAGCAGTACTTC
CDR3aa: CASSEQGNSYEQYF

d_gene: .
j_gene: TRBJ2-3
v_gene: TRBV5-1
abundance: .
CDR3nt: TGCGCCAGCAGGCGAAGCGGCAGCACAGATACGCAGTATTTT
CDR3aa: CASRRSGSTDTQYF

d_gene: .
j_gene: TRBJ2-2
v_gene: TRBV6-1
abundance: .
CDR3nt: TGTGCCAATTCAGGGCCCGGGGAGCTGTTTTTT
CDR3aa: CANSGPGELFF

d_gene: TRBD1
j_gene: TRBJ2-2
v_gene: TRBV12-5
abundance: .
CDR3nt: TGTGCTAGTGGTTTTCCGGGACAGGAGGCCTATGTGGATCTGTTTTTT
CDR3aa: CASGFPGQEAYVDLFF

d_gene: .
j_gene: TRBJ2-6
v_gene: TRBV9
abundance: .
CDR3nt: TGTGCCAGCAGCGTAGCGGCGGCCCTCTACGGGGCCAACGTCCTGACTTTC
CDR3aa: CASSVAAALYGANVLTF

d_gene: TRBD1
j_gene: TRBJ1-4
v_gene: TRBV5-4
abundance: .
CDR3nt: TGTGCCAGCAGCCCGGGACAGAGGAATGAAAAACTGTTTTTT
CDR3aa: CASSPGQRNEKLFF

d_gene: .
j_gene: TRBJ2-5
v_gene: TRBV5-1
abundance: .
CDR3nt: TGCGCCAGCAGCCTTCGACTCGTAGAGACCCAGTACTTC
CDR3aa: CASSLRLVETQYF

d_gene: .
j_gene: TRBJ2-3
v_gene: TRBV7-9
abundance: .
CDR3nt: TGTGCCAGCAGCTTCTTAGCGGTACGAAGCACAGATACGCAGTATTTT
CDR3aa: CASSFLAVRSTDTQYF

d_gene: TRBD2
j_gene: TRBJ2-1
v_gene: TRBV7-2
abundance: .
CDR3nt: TGTGCCAGCAGCTTAGCTCCGTCTAGCGGGAAGTATGAGCAGTTCTTC
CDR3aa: CASSLAPSSGKYEQFF

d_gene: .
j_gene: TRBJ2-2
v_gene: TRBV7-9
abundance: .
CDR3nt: TGTGCCAGCAGCTTGCCGGGGGCTCAGAACACCGGGGAGCTGTTTTTT
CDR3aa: CASSLPGAQNTGELFF

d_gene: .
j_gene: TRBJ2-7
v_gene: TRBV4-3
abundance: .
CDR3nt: TGCGCCAGCAGCCAAGATCGAGCCCATTACGAGCAGTACTTC
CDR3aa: CASSQDRAHYEQYF

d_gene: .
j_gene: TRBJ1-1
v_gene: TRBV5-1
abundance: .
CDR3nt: TGCGCCAGCAGCTCCAAAGATCAGGGCTTGGGGACTGAAGCTTTCTTT
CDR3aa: CASSSKDQGLGTEAFF

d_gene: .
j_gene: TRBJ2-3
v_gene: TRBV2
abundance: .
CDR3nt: TGTGCCAGCAGCCGGGATGGGAATCCCACAGATACGCAGTATTTT
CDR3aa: CASSRDGNPTDTQYF

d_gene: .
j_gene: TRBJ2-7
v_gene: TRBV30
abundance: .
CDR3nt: TGTGCCGGAATCCGCCGGGCCCGAGGGAGGGAGCAGTACTTC
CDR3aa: CAGIRRARGREQYF

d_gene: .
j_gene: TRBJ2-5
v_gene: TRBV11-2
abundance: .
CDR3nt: TGTGCCAGCAGCCGTACACGGTTAAGTAAAGAGACCCAGTACTTC
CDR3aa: CASSRTRLSKETQYF

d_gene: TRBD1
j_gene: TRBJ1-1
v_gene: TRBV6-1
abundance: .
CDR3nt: TGTGCCAGCACCAATGACAGGGGAGCCACTGAAGCTTTCTTT
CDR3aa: CASTNDRGATEAFF

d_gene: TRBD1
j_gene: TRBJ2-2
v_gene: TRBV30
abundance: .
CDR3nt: TGTGCCGCGCAGCTTGGACAGGGGGACACCGGGGAGCTGTTTTTT
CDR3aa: CAAQLGQGDTGELFF

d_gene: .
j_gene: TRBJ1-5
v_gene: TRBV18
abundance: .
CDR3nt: TGTGCCAGCTCACCAATGGTGGGAAGGGATCAGCCCCAGCATTTT
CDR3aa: CASSPMVGRDQPQHF

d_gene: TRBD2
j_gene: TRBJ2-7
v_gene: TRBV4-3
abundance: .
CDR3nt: TGCGCCAGCAGCCAGGTAGGGTATCTAGCGGGAGGGCCGTGGGAGCAGTACTTC
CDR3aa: CASSQVGYLAGGPWEQYF

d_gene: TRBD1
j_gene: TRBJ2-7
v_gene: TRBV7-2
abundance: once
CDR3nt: TGTGCCAGCAGCCTAAGACAGGGACCCTACGAGCAGTACTTC
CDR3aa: CASSLRQGPYEQYF

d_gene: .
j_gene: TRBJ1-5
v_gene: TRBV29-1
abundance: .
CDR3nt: TGCAGCGTTGGGGCAGGCCCCAATCAGCCCCAGCATTTT
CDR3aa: CSVGAGPNQPQHF

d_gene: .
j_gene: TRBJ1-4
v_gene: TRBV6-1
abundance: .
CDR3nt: TGTGCCAGCAGTGAGCCAGGGGTTGCTAATGAAAAACTGTTTTTT
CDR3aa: CASSEPGVANEKLFF

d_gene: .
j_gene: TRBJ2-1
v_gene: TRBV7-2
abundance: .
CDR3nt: TGTGCCAGCAGCATCGGGTTTTATATCAATGAGCAGTTCTTC
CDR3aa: CASSIGFYINEQFF

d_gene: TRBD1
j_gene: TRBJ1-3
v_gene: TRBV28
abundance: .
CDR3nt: TGTGCCAGCAGTTCCCAGGAGGGGGCGGGAAACACCATATATTTT
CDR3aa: CASSSQEGAGNTIYF

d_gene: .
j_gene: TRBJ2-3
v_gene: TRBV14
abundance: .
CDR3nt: TGTGCCAGCGGACTGGCGGGTTTGAATACGCAGTATTTT
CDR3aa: CASGLAGLNTQYF

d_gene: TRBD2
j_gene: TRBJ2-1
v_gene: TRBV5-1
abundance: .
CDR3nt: TGCGCCAGCAGTGGACTAGCGGGAGGGCAGGGGACCTACAATGAGCAGTTCTTC
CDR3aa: CASSGLAGGQGTYNEQFF

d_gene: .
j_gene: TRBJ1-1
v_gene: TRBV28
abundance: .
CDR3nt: TGTGCCAGCAGTTTGCGGCCCACGGAAGCTTTCTTT
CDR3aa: CASSLRPTEAFF

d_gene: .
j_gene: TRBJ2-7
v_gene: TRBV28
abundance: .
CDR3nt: TGTGCCAGCCTAGGACACTACTCCTACGAGCAGTACTTC
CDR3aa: CASLGHYSYEQYF

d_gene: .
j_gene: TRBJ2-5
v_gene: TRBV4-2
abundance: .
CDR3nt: TGTGCCAGTGCTTCACTTCCCCTTTCGGAGACCCAGTACTTC
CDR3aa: CASASLPLSETQYF

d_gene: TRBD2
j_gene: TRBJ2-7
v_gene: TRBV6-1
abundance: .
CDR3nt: TGTGCCAGCAGGCCCCTAGCGGGAGCAGGAGAGCAGTACTTC
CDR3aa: CASRPLAGAGEQYF

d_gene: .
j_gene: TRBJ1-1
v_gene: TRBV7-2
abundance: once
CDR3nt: TGTGCCAGCAGCTGGAACAGGGAGGGGACTGAAGCTTTCTTT
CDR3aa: CASSWNREGTEAFF

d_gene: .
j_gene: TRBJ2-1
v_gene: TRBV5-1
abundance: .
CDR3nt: TGCGCCAGCAGCTTGAATGGCGAAACCTACAATGAGCAGTTCTTC
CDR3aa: CASSLNGETYNEQFF

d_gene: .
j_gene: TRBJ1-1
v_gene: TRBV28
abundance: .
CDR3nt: TGTGCCAGCAGCCCTCTGGGGAACACTGAAGCTTTCTTT
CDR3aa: CASSPLGNTEAFF

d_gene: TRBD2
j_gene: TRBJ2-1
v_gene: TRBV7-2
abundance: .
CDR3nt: TGTGCCAGCAGCTTAGTCGGGACTACAAACAATGAGCAGTTCTTC
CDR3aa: CASSLVGTTNNEQFF

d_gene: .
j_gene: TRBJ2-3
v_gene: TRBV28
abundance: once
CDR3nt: TGTGCCAGCAGTCCCCTTGGTGGCAGGTCCTGGTATTTT
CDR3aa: CASSPLGGRSWYF